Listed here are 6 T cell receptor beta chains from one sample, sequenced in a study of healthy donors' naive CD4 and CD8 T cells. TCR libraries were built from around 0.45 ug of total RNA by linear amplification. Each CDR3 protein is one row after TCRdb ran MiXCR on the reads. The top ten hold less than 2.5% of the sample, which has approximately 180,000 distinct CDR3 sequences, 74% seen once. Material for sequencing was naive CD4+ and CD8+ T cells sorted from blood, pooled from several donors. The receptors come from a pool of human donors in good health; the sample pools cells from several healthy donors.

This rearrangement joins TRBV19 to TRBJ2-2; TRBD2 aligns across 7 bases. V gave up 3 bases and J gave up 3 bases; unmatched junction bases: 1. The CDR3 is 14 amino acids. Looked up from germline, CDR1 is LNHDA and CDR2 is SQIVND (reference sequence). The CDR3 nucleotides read TGTGCCAGTAGTATTGCGGGGGACACCGGGGAGCTGTTTTTT. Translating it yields CASSIAGDTGELFF.

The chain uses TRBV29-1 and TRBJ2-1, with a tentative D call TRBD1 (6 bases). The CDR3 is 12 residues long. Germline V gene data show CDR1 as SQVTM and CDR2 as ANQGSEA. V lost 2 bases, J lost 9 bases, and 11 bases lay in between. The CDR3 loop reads CSVERAGAEQFF. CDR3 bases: TGCAGCGTTGAAAGGGCAGGGGCTGAGCAGTTCTTC.

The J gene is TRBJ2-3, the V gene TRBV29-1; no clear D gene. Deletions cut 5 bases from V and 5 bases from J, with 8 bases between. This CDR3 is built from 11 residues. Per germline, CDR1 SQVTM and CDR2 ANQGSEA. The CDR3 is CSVTRKDTQYF. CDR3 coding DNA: TGCAGCGTTACGCGGAAAGATACGCAGTATTTT.

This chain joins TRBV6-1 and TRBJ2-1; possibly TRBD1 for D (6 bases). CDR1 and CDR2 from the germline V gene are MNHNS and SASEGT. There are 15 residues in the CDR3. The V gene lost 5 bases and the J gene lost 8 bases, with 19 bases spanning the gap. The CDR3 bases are TGTGCCAGCAGTTACTTGGGAGCAGGGGATTATGAGCAGTTCTTC. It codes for CASSYLGAGDYEQFF.

The CDR3 nucleotides are TGCAGCGTTAAAATGTACGAGCAGTACTTC. It specifies CSVKMYEQYF. The gene calls are TRBV29-1 and TRBJ2-7; no definite D call. Germline V gene sequence: CDR1 SQVTM, CDR2 ANQGSEA. Trimming shortened V by 5 bases and J by 4 bases, and 6 bases separated the two germline ends. The CDR3 is made up of 10 amino acids.

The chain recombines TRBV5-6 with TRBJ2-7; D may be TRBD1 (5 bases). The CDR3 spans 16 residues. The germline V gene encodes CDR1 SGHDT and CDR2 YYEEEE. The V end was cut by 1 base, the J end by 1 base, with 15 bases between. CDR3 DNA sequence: TGTGCCAGCAGCTTGATGGGGCACCACCTTTCCTACGAGCAGTACTTC. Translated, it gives CASSLMGHHLSYEQYF.